The 13 T cell receptor beta chains in this list originate from one sample, sequenced in a study of T cells in Graves' hyperthyroidism and ophthalmopathy. Amplification yielded TCR beta CDR3 regions, with RNA transcripts as the source. In the first-round RT-PCR of the TCR CDR3, the HTBI primer set was used. TCRdb analysed the multiplex PCR reads with MiXCR anew, one entry per CDR3 protein. The table includes roughly 130,000 distinct CDR3 sequences, roughly a fifth detected once. The sequenced sample consisted of blood. These receptors were obtained from a woman between 50 and 59 years old with Graves' hyperthyroidism that later progressed to Graves' ophthalmopathy.

This clonotype was seen at least ten times. The J gene is TRBJ1-1, the V gene TRBV11-2; D is uncertain. The CDR3 is made up of 13 amino acids. Trimming took off 5 bases at V and 0 bases at J, with 7 bases between the two ends. Germline V gene sequence: CDR1 SGHAT, CDR2 FQNNGV. Here the CDR3 reads CASSTDVNTEAFF. In DNA form, the CDR3 reads TGTGCCAGCAGCACGGACGTGAACACTGAAGCTTTCTTT.

Many counts were recorded for this clonotype. The chain joins TRBV6-6 to TRBJ2-7, with a weak D call TRBD1 (5 bases). There are 16 residues in the CDR3. The V end was cut by 0 bases, the J end by 0 bases, with 12 bases between. Germline assignment: CDR1 MNHNY and CDR2 SVGAGI (reference sequence). CDR3 in DNA: TGTGCCAGCAGTTACTCGACAGCGTGGAGCTCCTACGAGCAGTACTTC. Its protein product is CASSYSTAWSSYEQYF.

The gene calls are TRBV3-1 and TRBJ2-1, with 10 positions matching TRBD2. V was pared by 4 bases and J by 1 base, with 1 base of the junction left unmatched. This CDR3 contains 15 residues. Per the germline V gene, CDR1 is LGHDT and CDR2 is YNNKEL (reference sequence). The CDR3 sequence is CASSRTSGSYNEQFF. CDR3 nucleotide sequence: TGTGCCAGCAGCCGGACTAGCGGTTCCTACAATGAGCAGTTCTTC.

This clonotype was counted a few times. The chain uses TRBV28 and TRBJ1-4, with D unresolved. Germline CDR1 is MDHEN and CDR2 is SYDVKM. Trimming cost V 5 bases and J 5 bases, with 3 bases left between them. This CDR3 is built from 11 residues. The CDR3 DNA is TGTGCCAGCAGTCCAAATGAAAAACTGTTTTTT. It specifies CASSPNEKLFF.

This clonotype occurred many times. The rearrangement joins TRBV28 to TRBJ2-1; no reliable D call. Germline V gene sequence: CDR1 MDHEN, CDR2 SYDVKM. This CDR3 comprises 8 residues. V was shortened by 7 bases and J by 8 bases, with 0 bases between the two germline ends. CDR3 region: CASNEQFF. The CDR3 coding sequence is TGTGCCAGCAATGAGCAGTTCTTC.

J is TRBJ1-1 and V is TRBV5-1; possibly TRBD1 for D (5 bases). The CDR3 runs to 14 residues. Deletions cut 3 bases from V and 8 bases from J, with 17 bases between. Germline CDR1 is SGHRS and CDR2 is YFSETQ. CDR3 sequence: CASSSYTQGSEAFF. In DNA form, the CDR3 reads TGCGCCAGCAGCTCCTACACCCAGGGATCCGAAGCTTTCTTT.

In this sample, this clonotype turned up many times. CDR3 in DNA: TGTGCCAGCAGTTTAGGAGGACTAGTATCCAATGAGCAGTTCTTC. Translation: CASSLGGLVSNEQFF. V and J are TRBV28 and TRBJ2-1; 7 bases are a match to TRBD2. V was clipped by 2 bases and J by 6 bases; unmatched bases: 7. Germline V lookup: CDR1 MDHEN, CDR2 SYDVKM. CDR3 length equals 15 residues.

The CDR3 spells CASSQWQNTEAFF. The CDR3 DNA reads as TGTGCCAGCAGCCAGTGGCAGAACACTGAAGCTTTCTTT. The chain joins TRBV14 to TRBJ1-1; D call uncertain. Germline CDR1 and CDR2: SGHDN and FVKESK. V lost 3 bases and J lost 1, with 6 bases in between. This CDR3 is 13 amino acids long.

The CDR3 sequence: CSASGQSPLHF. The CDR3 nucleotides read TGCAGTGCTAGTGGTCAGTCACCCCTCCACTTT. This chain links TRBV20-1 with TRBJ1-6, with no clear D. Germline V CDR1 and CDR2: DFQATT, SNEGSKA (reference sequence). The CDR3 runs to 11 residues. Trimming cost V 3 bases and J 10 bases, with 7 bases left between them.

This chain connects TRBV5-6 to TRBJ2-3; D ambiguous. From germline, CDR1 is SGHDT and CDR2 YYEEEE. CDR3 length: 15 residues. V lost 0 bases and J 2 bases, leaving 10 bases between the germline ends. This CDR3 reads CASSLGQTFTDTQYF. CDR3 nucleotide sequence: TGTGCCAGCAGCTTGGGGCAGACCTTCACAGATACGCAGTATTTT.

Ten or more counts support this clonotype. This chain links TRBV9 with TRBJ1-4, with D possibly matching TRBD1 (5 bases). Trimming cost V 4 bases and J 6 bases, with 16 bases left between them. The CDR3 totals 15 residues. Looked up from germline, CDR1 is SGDLS and CDR2 is YYNGEE. CDR3 bases: TGTGCCAGCAGCCCCTCGGGGGGAACACATGAAAAACTGTTTTTT. Its translation: CASSPSGGTHEKLFF.

At least ten counts were recorded for this clonotype. V gene TRBV20-1 combines with J gene TRBJ2-5; TRBD2 is a possible D gene (5 bases). The germline V gene has CDR1 DFQATT and CDR2 SNEGSKA (reference sequence). The ends were cut back, 4 bases at V and 1 base at J, with 10 bases in the middle. The length of the CDR3 is 13 residues. Written as DNA, the CDR3 is TGCAGTGCTATACCGGACTCCCAAGAGACCCAGTACTTC. Protein sequence: CSAIPDSQETQYF.

This clonotype has at least ten counts. The chain has TRBV3-1 and TRBJ1-6; unclear D gene. Germline V gene data show CDR1 as LGHDT and CDR2 as YNNKEL (reference sequence). Between the trimmed V and J ends, which lost 6 bases and 9 bases, there was a span of 21 bases. The CDR3 sequence is 16 residues long. This CDR3 reads CASSPTLGQKGSPLHF. Here the CDR3 DNA reads TGTGCCAGCAGTCCAACCCTCGGCCAAAAAGGTTCACCCCTCCACTTT.